These 30 T cell receptor beta chains share one sample of origin, sequenced in a study of shared clonotypes between healthy human individuals. The assay was immunoSEQ multiplex PCR, and TCRdb's table has in-frame clones only and misses some. The table records about 470,000 clones, roughly three quarters of them present only once. The sequenced sample consisted of PBMCs. The source of these receptors is a woman aged 40 to 50 in good health. Some clones in this sample may be carry-over from other donors' samples.

This clone has a handful of counts. This chain joins TRBV5-8 and TRBJ1-5; tentatively, D is TRBD1 (5 bases). Germline loops: CDR1 SGHTS, CDR2 YDEGEE. The CDR3 runs 16 residues. The ends were cut back, 0 bases at V and 3 bases at J, with 13 bases in the middle. The CDR3 spells CASSLDGGSINQPQHF. For the CDR3, the DNA is TGTGCCAGCAGCTTGGATGGGGGATCGATCAATCAGCCCCAGCATTTT.

This clone was seen just once. This sequence joins TRBV11-2 and TRBJ2-7; either TRBD1 or TRBD2 may fit D (5 bases each). CDR3 length: 15 amino acids. The germline gives CDR1 SGHAT, CDR2 FQNNGV. V lost 2 bases and J lost 1, with 12 bases in between. The CDR3 spells CASSLRGAGSYEQYF. CDR3 DNA sequence: TGTGCCAGCAGCTTACGAGGGGCGGGTTCCTACGAGCAGTACTTC.

This clone came up once. The chain employs TRBV29-1 and TRBJ2-7; 12 bases map to TRBD2. From germline, CDR1 is SQVTM and CDR2 ANQGSEA. There are 13 residues in the CDR3. V gave up 7 bases and J gave up 7 bases; unmatched junction bases: 8. CDR3 amino acids: CSGATSGRGEQYF. CDR3 coding DNA: TGCAGCGGGGCGACTAGCGGGAGAGGTGAGCAGTACTTC.

This sequence joins TRBV4-2 and TRBJ2-2; a possible D gene is TRBD1 (5 bases). V lost 8 bases to trimming and J lost 1 base, with 11 bases between them. Per the germline V gene, CDR1 is LGHNA and CDR2 is YNFKEQ. The CDR3 spans 14 residues. CDR3 in DNA: TGTGCCAGCGGACGACAGAAGAACACCGGGGAGCTGTTTTTT. This sequence encodes CASGRQKNTGELFF.

The V and J genes are TRBV7-2 and TRBJ2-1; 7 nucleotides match TRBD2. This CDR3 is 14 amino acids long. Germline assignment: CDR1 SGHTA and CDR2 FQGNSA. Trimming at V came to 5 bases and at J to 7 bases, leaving 8 bases not matched to a gene. The CDR3 here is CASSPYAGVNEQFF. The DNA for the CDR3 is TGTGCCAGCAGCCCTTATGCGGGAGTTAATGAGCAGTTCTTC.

The chain employs TRBV20-1 and TRBJ2-5, with unresolved D. The V gene lost 0 bases and the J gene lost 5 bases, with 1 base spanning the gap. The CDR3 is made up of 10 amino acids. Germline V gene sequence: CDR1 DFQATT, CDR2 SNEGSKA (reference sequence). The CDR3 DNA reads TGCAGTGCTAGAGACGAGACCCAGTACTTC. This encodes CSARDETQYF.

This clone was detected only a few times. The V call is TRBV10-3, the J call TRBJ2-5; D remains unclear. V was clipped by 6 bases and J by 0 bases, with 14 bases between them. This CDR3 has 15 amino acids. Germline CDR1 is ENHRY and CDR2 is SYGVKD. CDR3 coding DNA: TGTGCCATCAGCCCTAGACCCCTGTACCAAGAGACCCAGTACTTC. Protein product: CAISPRPLYQETQYF.

This chain links TRBV9 with TRBJ2-7; 10 bases are shared with TRBD1. Looked up from germline, CDR1 is SGDLS and CDR2 is YYNGEE. V was clipped by 3 bases and J by 9 bases; unmatched bases: 9. This CDR3 is built from 14 residues. The CDR3 here is CASSERDRGTPQYF. The CDR3, as DNA: TGTGCCAGCAGCGAACGGGACAGGGGCACCCCGCAGTACTTC.

The V and J genes are TRBV7-2 and TRBJ2-3; D tentatively reads TRBD1 or TRBD2 (5 bases each). The CDR3 is 14 residues long. CDR1 and CDR2 (germline): SGHTA, FQGNSA. The V end lost 5 bases, the J end lost 2 bases, and 11 bases lay between the germline ends. The DNA of the CDR3 is TGTGCCAGCAGCCCGGGACGCGCCACAGATACGCAGTATTTT. Translating gives CASSPGRATDTQYF. Full variable domain (remainder filled in from reference TRBV7-2 and TRBJ2-3): GAGVSQSPSNKVTEKGKDVELRCDPISGHTALYWYRQSLGQGLEFLIYFQGNSAPDKSGLPSDRFSAERTGGSVSTLTIQRTQQEDSAVYLCASSPGRATDTQYFGPGTRLTVL.

This chain connects TRBV19 to TRBJ1-5, with D unclear. The germline V gene encodes CDR1 LNHDA and CDR2 SQIVND (reference sequence). This CDR3 has 16 amino acids. Trimming shortened V by 3 bases and J by 0 bases, and 12 bases separated the two germline ends. In DNA form, the CDR3 reads TGTGCCAGTAGTATTGGGTCAGTCTATAGCAATCAGCCCCAGCATTTT. Protein: CASSIGSVYSNQPQHF. The variable domain in full, completed from reference TRBV19 and TRBJ1-5, reads DGGITQSPKYLFRKEGQNVTLSCEQNLNHDAMYWYRQDPGQGLRLIYYSQIVNDFQKGDIAEGYSVSREKKESFPLTVTSAQKNPTAFYLCASSIGSVYSNQPQHFGDGTRLSIL.

This CDR3 is CASSPPNPFLAGVIEQFF. CDR3 in DNA: TGTGCCAGCTCACCACCGAACCCTTTCTTAGCGGGAGTTATTGAGCAGTTCTTC. The chain employs TRBV18 and TRBJ2-1, with 9 bases matching TRBD2. The CDR3 extends over 18 amino acids. Germline loops: CDR1 KGHSH, CDR2 LQKENI. V dropped 0 bases and J dropped 9; count of bases not matched to a gene: 15. Filled out from reference TRBV18 and TRBJ2-1, the complete variable domain reads NAGVMQNPRHLVRRRGQEARLRCSPMKGHSHVYWYRQLPEEGLKFMVYLQKENIIDESGMPKERFSAEFPKEGPSILRIQQVVRGDSAAYFCASSPPNPFLAGVIEQFFGPGTRLTVL.

The chain links TRBV18 to TRBJ2-5; 7 bases match TRBD2. V was pared by 3 bases and J by 7 bases, with 11 bases of the junction left unmatched. The CDR3 is 15 residues long. Germline CDR1 reads KGHSH; CDR2 reads LQKENI. Here the CDR3 DNA reads TGTGCCAGCTCACCGGCTGGCGGGAGCACTGGGACCCAGTACTTC. Its protein is CASSPAGGSTGTQYF.

V and J are TRBV7-3 and TRBJ2-1, with TRBD1 identical over 11 bases. There are 16 residues in the CDR3. V shed 6 bases and J 4 bases; nucleotides not matched to a gene: 8. Germline V gene sequence: CDR1 SGHTA, CDR2 FQGTGA. CDR3 sequence reads: CASRRTGGSVYNEQFF. In nucleotides, the CDR3 is TGTGCCAGCAGACGGACAGGGGGCTCGGTGTACAATGAGCAGTTCTTC.

The rearrangement links TRBV5-1 to TRBJ2-1, with 7 bases fitting TRBD2. Germline V CDR1 and CDR2: SGHRS, YFSETQ. This CDR3 has 14 residues. Losses at the gene ends were 0 bases for V and 7 bases for J; bases not matched to a gene: 4. The CDR3 DNA is TGCGCCAGCAGCTTGGCGGGAGGCGGTAATGAGCAGTTCTTC. Encoded protein: CASSLAGGGNEQFF.

The chain employs TRBV6-5 and TRBJ1-5; 7 nucleotides line up with TRBD1. V lost 6 bases to trimming and J lost 3 bases; unmatched junction nucleotides: 5. Germline CDR1 MNHEY, CDR2 SVGAGI. The CDR3 has 14 residues. CDR3 DNA: TGTGCCAGCAGGGCCGGACAGGACAATCAGCCCCAGCATTTT. Encoded protein: CASRAGQDNQPQHF.

This rearrangement joins TRBV11-2 to TRBJ1-5; 7 bases agree with TRBD1. Germline CDR1 and CDR2: SGHAT and FQNNGV. CDR3 length: 14 amino acids. The junction had 2 bases not matched to a gene; V was cut back by 4 bases and J by 2 bases. This chain's CDR3 is CASSYTGGNQPQHF. CDR3 in DNA: TGTGCCAGCAGCTATACAGGGGGCAATCAGCCCCAGCATTTT.

There are a few counts of this clone. The chain has TRBV27 and TRBJ2-3, with a possible D match to TRBD1 (6 bases). The V end was cut by 3 bases, the J end by 1 base, with 14 bases between. Germline CDR1 is MNHEY and CDR2 is SMNVEV (reference sequence). The CDR3 is 16 amino acids. CDR3 loop: CASSFNPGQRTDTQYF. The CDR3 DNA reads TGTGCCAGCAGTTTCAATCCGGGACAACGCACAGATACGCAGTATTTT.

This clone has more than one count but fewer than ten. V and J are TRBV19 and TRBJ2-1; D possibly uses TRBD1 or TRBD2 (5 bases each). V lost 4 bases and J 12 bases, leaving 19 bases between the germline ends. From germline, CDR1 is LNHDA and CDR2 SQIVND (reference sequence). There are 14 residues in the CDR3. The CDR3 region is CASSTPGLFFAQFF. DNA for the CDR3: TGTGCCAGTAGTACTCCGGGGCTCTTTTTTGCGCAGTTCTTC. Together with reference TRBV19 and TRBJ2-1, the CDR3 gives the full variable domain: DGGITQSPKYLFRKEGQNVTLSCEQNLNHDAMYWYRQDPGQGLRLIYYSQIVNDFQKGDIAEGYSVSREKKESFPLTVTSAQKNPTAFYLCASSTPGLFFAQFFGPGTRLTVL.

This clone was found a few times. This sequence joins TRBV19 and TRBJ2-2; D is uncertain. Germline loops: CDR1 LNHDA, CDR2 SQIVND (reference sequence). This CDR3 has 14 amino acids. Between the trimmed V and J ends, which lost 5 bases and 6 bases, there was a span of 13 bases. The CDR3 here is CASSFGQRAGELFF. The CDR3 DNA follows: TGTGCCAGTAGTTTCGGTCAAAGGGCCGGGGAGCTGTTTTTT.

The J gene is TRBJ1-5, the V gene TRBV19, with unresolved D. With 7 bases removed from V and 8 bases from J, the gap between germline ends came to 18 bases. CDR3 size: 14 residues. Germline CDR1 is LNHDA and CDR2 is SQIVND (reference sequence). CDR3 sequence: CASTKQGGREPQHF. CDR3 DNA sequence: TGTGCCAGTACTAAACAAGGCGGAAGGGAGCCCCAGCATTTT.

The CDR3 reads CASSPAGSRVETQYF. The CDR3, as DNA: TGTGCCAGCAGCCCCGCCGGGAGTCGGGTAGAGACCCAGTACTTC. This rearrangement joins TRBV7-3 to TRBJ2-5, with D maybe TRBD2 (6 bases). Trimming took 5 bases from V and 4 from J, leaving 17 bases between them. The CDR3 contains 15 residues. Germline V gives CDR1 SGHTA, CDR2 FQGTGA.

This chain connects TRBV19 to TRBJ2-7, with 7 bases that match TRBD1. CDR3 length: 14 residues. V trimming: 2 bases; J trimming: 4 bases; junction bases outside the gene matches: 5. Germline lookup yields CDR1 LNHDA and CDR2 SQIVND (reference sequence). The CDR3: CASSIRDSPYEQYF. As DNA, the CDR3 is TGTGCCAGTAGTATAAGGGACAGCCCATACGAGCAGTACTTC.

The chain employs TRBV27 and TRBJ2-2, with D possibly being TRBD2 (6 bases). CDR1 and CDR2 (germline): MNHEY, SMNVEV (reference sequence). Trimming pared 7 bases from V and 6 bases from J, leaving 21 bases between. The CDR3 spans 16 residues. The CDR3 sequence is CASTLGGRRSSGELFF. The CDR3 nucleotides are TGTGCCAGCACACTTGGGGGGAGAAGGTCCTCCGGGGAGCTGTTTTTT.

Only one count was recorded for this clone. The V and J genes are TRBV2 and TRBJ2-4, with D tentatively TRBD2 (6 bases). Germline V gene lookup returns CDR1 SNHLY and CDR2 FYNNEI. The V end was cut by 4 bases, the J end by 5 bases, with 9 bases between. The CDR3 loop spans 13 amino acids. CDR3 DNA sequence: TGTGCCAGCAGTGTAGAGCGGGAAAACATTCAGTACTTC. Translation gives CASSVERENIQYF.

This CDR3 reads CASSELGRTSGGEQFF. The CDR3 nucleotides are TGTGCCAGCAGTGAATTAGGGCGGACTAGCGGGGGTGAGCAGTTCTTC. The chain uses TRBV25-1 and TRBJ2-1, with 13 positions matching TRBD2. The germline gives CDR1 MGHDK, CDR2 SYGVNS. The V and J ends lost 1 base and 9 bases, in that order; junction bases with no gene match: 6. The CDR3 has 16 amino acids.

In the case of this clone: A far larger clone is just one base off, so this is likely a read error. The chain's CDR3 is CASMRQLGYDYTF. CDR3 in DNA: TGTGCCAGCATGAGACAGCTTGGCTATGACTACACCTTC. The V gene is TRBV6-6, the J gene TRBJ1-2; D is perhaps TRBD1 (5 bases). CDR3 length equals 13 residues. In germline, CDR1 is MNHNY, CDR2 SVGAGI (reference sequence).

The chain recombines TRBV4-1 with TRBJ2-7; TRBD2 agrees at 9 bases. This CDR3 spans 15 amino acids. J gave up 2 bases and V 2 bases, and 4 bases lay outside the gene matches. CDR1 is MGHRA and CDR2 is YSYEKL in the germline V gene. CDR3 nucleotide sequence: TGCGCCAGCAGCCAAAGCGGGAGGCCACCCTACGAGCAGTACTTC. It translates to CASSQSGRPPYEQYF.

This chain uses TRBV6-5 with TRBJ2-7, with D unresolved. V lost 3 bases, J lost 7 bases, and 16 bases lay in between. CDR1 is MNHEY, CDR2 SVGAGI, per germline. This CDR3 has 14 amino acids. CDR3 DNA: TGTGCCAGCAGTTATGCCCCCCACCGGGTAGAGCAGTACTTC. Amino acids: CASSYAPHRVEQYF.

This sequence joins TRBV6-6 and TRBJ2-7; 7 bases align to TRBD2. The CDR3 runs 15 residues. Trimming at V came to 5 bases and at J to 1 base, leaving 8 bases not matched to a gene. Germline V lookup: CDR1 MNHNY, CDR2 SVGAGI (reference sequence). The CDR3 reads CASSQSGVTSYEQYF. The CDR3 DNA follows: TGTGCCAGCAGTCAGAGCGGGGTCACATCCTACGAGCAGTACTTC.

The V and J genes are TRBV5-6 and TRBJ2-3; TRBD1 agrees at 10 bases. Trimming cost V 5 bases and J 0 bases; bases outside gene matches: 6. The length of the CDR3 is 16 residues. Germline values: CDR1 SGHDT, CDR2 YYEEEE. This CDR3 is CASRKPGQGSTDTQYF. CDR3 nucleotide sequence: TGTGCCAGCAGAAAGCCGGGACAGGGGAGCACAGATACGCAGTATTTT. Complete variable domain (other parts from reference TRBV5-6 and TRBJ2-3): DAGVTQSPTHLIKTRGQQVTLRCSPKSGHDTVSWYQQALGQGPQFIFQYYEEEERQRGNFPDRFSGHQFPNYSSELNVNALLLGDSALYLCASRKPGQGSTDTQYFGPGTRLTVL.